The rows below give T cell receptor beta chains drawn from one sample of a study of T cells after yellow fever vaccination. TCRdb reprocessed the 5' RACE reads with MiXCR, giving one entry per CDR3 protein. The sample has 500,000 to 650,000 distinct CDR3 sequences, 9% to 15% seen once; the top ten hold 15%. This material consisted of PBMCs, taken on the day of the yellow fever booster vaccination. The receptor set was obtained from a man younger than 40 who received the YFV17D yellow fever vaccine. The CDR3 runs from the conserved cysteine through the conserved F or W. The order of the fields is CDR3 protein, CDR3 length, V gene.

CASSPAFGQPQHF 13 TRBV4-3
CASSAGTSGSSGELFF 16 TRBV5-1
CASSRGLVTDTQYF 14 TRBV5-4
CATSDGGGETQYF 13 TRBV24-1
CASSQDAAGGRGTQYF 16 TRBV4-2
CASLGSRQETQYF 13 TRBV7-2
CASSPPLFNEQFF 13 TRBV12-3/TRBV12-4
CASSWTGGILSYNEQFF 17 TRBV5-6
CASRGQGLGGTEAFF 15 TRBV2
CASSPTAVSYEQYF 14 TRBV14
CASSLGSSEQFF 12 TRBV12-3/TRBV12-4
CASITGMAGEKLFF 14 TRBV5-5
CASIGQGDTEAFF 13 TRBV5-1
CSANQPQHF 9 TRBV20-1
CASSSLGGVNEQYF 14 TRBV14
CATSRAKVYNEQFF 14 TRBV15
CASSLSGLAGDTQYF 15 TRBV5-4
CASSQDSEAYEQYF 14 TRBV3-1
CASRSEYTQYF 11 TRBV5-1
CSARGRTGANTEAFF 15 TRBV20-1
CASSFHPPRNSGNTIYF 17 TRBV6-5
CATFGTSNYEQYF 13 TRBV28
CASSPGGGPDEQFF 14 TRBV18
CASSQDTGRHEQYF 14 TRBV4-3
CSAEPLRQGASGEKLFF 17 TRBV20-1
CASGVEGSPYEQYF 14 TRBV7-9
CVSSPGPGDTQYF 13 TRBV6-2/TRBV6-3